This TCR beta chain was sequenced during a study of blood T cell repertoires in COVID-19. Study-level information: Acute-phase and convalescent COVID-19 samples originated in the United States, Italy and Spain.

CDR1 and CDR2 (germline): MRHNA, SNTAGT. Trimming removed 4 bases from V and 6 bases from J; junction bases left unmatched: 6. This CDR3 has 15 amino acids. In the authors' methods: Reference gene primer amplification in the assay estimated nucleated cell counts. Data came from immunoSEQ multiplex PCR; TCRdb stores just in-frame clones and leaves some out. The D gene and trimming were derived from the DNA, and the V and J assignments and clone size from that table. There are 80,000 to 95,000 clones in the sample; roughly nine tenths occur only once, and 3% to 4% lies in the top ten. Sequenced input: peripheral blood. The sequence derives from a woman in her seventies with acute or convalescent COVID-19. V gene TRBV6-4 combines with J gene TRBJ2-3, with 11 bases identical to TRBD2. The CDR3 here is CASSVVAGGSDTQYF. CDR3 coding DNA: TGTGCCAGCAGTGTTGTAGCGGGAGGGTCGGATACGCAGTATTTT.